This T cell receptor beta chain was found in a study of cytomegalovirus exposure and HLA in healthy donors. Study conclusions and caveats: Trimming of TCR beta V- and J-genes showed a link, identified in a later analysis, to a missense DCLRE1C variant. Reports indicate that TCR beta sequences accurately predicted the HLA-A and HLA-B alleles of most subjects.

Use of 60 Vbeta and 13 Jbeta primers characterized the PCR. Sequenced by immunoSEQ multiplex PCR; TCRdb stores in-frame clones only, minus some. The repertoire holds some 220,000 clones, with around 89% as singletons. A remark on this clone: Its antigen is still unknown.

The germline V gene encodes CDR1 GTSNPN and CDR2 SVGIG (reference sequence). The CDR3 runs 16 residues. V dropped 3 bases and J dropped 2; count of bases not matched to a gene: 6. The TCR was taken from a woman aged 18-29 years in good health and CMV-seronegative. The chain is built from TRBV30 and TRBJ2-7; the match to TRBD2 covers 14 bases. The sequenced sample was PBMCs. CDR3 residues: CAWRSGTSGSAYEQYF. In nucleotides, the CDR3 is TGTGCCTGGAGATCCGGGACTAGCGGGAGCGCCTACGAGCAGTACTTC.